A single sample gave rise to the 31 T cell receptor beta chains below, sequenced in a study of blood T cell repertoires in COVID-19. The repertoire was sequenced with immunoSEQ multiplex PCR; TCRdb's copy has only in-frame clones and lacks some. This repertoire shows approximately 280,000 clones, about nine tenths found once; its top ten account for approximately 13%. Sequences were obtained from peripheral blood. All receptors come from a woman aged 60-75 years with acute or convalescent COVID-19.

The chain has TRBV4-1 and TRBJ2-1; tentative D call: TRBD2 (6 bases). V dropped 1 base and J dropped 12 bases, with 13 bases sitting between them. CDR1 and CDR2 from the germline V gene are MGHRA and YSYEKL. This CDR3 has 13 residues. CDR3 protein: CASSQAGLSVQFF. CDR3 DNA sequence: TGCGCCAGCAGCCAAGCGGGACTTAGCGTGCAGTTCTTC.

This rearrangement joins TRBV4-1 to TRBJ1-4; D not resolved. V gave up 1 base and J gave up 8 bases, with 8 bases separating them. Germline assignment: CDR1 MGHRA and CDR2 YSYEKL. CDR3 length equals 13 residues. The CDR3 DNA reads TGCGCCAGCAGCCAAGCGCGGAGGGAAAAACTGTTTTTT. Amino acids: CASSQARREKLFF.

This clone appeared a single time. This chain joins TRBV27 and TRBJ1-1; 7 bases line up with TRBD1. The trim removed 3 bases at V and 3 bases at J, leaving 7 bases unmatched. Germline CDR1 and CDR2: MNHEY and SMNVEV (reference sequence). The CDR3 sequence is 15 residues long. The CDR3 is CASSFAGRGDTEAFF. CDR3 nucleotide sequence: TGTGCCAGCAGTTTCGCCGGCAGGGGGGACACTGAAGCTTTCTTT.

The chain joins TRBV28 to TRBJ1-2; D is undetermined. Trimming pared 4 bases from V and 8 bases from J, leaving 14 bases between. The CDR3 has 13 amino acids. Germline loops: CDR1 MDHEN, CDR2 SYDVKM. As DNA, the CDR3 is TGTGCCAGCAGTTGGTCTACGGGTCGGGGCTACACCTTC. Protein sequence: CASSWSTGRGYTF.

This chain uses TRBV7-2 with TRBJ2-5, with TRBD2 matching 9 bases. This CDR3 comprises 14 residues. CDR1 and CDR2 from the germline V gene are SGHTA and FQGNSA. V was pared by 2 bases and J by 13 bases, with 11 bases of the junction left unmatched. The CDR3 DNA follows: TGTGCCAGCAGCTTACGTAGCGGGAGCCTTCAAATGTACTTC. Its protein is CASSLRSGSLQMYF.

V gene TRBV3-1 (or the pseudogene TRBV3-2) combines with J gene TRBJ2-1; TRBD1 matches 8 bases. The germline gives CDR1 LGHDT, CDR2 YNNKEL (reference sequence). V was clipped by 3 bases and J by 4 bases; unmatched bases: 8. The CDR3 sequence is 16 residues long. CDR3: CASSQYRDRFYNEQFF. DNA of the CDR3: TGTGCCAGCAGCCAGTATAGGGACAGGTTTTACAATGAGCAGTTCTTC.

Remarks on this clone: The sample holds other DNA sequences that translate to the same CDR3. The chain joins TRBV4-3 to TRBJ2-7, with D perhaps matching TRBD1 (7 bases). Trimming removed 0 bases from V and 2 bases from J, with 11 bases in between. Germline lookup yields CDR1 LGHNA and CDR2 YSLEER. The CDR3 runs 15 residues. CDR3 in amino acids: CASSQDRGAAYEQYF. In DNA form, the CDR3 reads TGCGCCAGCAGCCAAGACAGGGGGGCGGCCTACGAGCAGTACTTC.

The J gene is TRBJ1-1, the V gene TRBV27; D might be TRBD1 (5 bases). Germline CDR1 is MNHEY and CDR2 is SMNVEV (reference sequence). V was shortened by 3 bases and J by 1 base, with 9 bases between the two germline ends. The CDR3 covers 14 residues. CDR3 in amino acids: CASSFSDRNTEAFF. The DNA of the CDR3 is TGTGCCAGCAGTTTTTCTGACAGGAACACTGAAGCTTTCTTT.

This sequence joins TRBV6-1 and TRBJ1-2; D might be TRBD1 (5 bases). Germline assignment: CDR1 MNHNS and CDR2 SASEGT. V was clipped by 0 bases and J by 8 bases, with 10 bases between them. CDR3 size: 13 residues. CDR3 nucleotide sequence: TGTGCCAGCAGTGAAGCGGGGCTGCGGGGCTACACCTTC. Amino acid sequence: CASSEAGLRGYTF.

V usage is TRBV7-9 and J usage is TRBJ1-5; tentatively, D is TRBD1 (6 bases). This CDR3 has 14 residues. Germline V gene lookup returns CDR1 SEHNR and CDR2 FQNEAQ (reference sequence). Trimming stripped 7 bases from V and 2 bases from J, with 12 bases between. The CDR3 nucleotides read TGTGCCAGCACACGGGACATAGGCAATCAGCCCCAGCATTTT. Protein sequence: CASTRDIGNQPQHF.

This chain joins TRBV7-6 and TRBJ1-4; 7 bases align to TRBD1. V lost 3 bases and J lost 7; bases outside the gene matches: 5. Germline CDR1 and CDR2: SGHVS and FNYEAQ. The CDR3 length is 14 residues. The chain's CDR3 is CASSFQTGSEKLFF. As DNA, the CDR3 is TGTGCCAGCAGCTTCCAGACAGGGAGTGAAAAACTGTTTTTT.

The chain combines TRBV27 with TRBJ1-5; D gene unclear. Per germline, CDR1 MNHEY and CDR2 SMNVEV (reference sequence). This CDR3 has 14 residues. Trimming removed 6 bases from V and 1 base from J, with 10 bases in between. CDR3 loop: CASRGLRSNQPQHF. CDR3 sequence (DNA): TGTGCCAGCAGAGGTTTGAGGAGCAATCAGCCCCAGCATTTT.

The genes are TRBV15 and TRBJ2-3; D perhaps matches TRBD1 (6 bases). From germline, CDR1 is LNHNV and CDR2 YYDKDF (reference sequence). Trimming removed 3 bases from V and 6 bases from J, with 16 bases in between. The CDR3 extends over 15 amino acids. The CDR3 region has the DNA TGTGCCACCAGCAGTCGCAGGGGATTATCGGATACGCAGTATTTT. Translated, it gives CATSSRRGLSDTQYF.

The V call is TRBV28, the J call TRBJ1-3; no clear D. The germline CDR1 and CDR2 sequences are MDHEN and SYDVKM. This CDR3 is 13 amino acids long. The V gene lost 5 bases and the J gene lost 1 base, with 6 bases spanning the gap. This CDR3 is CASSTYSGNTIYF. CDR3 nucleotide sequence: TGTGCCAGCAGTACCTATTCTGGAAACACCATATATTTT.

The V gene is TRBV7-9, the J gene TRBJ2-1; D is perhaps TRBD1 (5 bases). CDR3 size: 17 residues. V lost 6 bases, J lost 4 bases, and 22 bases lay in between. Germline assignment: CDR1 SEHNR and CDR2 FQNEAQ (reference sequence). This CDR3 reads CASSTRFRRQLYNEQFF. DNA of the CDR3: TGTGCCAGCAGTACCCGATTTAGGAGACAGTTATACAATGAGCAGTTCTTC.

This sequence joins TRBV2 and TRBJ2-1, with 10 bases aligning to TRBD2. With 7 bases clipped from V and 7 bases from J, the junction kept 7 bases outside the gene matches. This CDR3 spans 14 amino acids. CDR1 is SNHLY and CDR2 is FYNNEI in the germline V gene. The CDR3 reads CASILAGATNEQFF. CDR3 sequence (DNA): TGTGCCAGCATTCTAGCGGGGGCCACAAATGAGCAGTTCTTC.

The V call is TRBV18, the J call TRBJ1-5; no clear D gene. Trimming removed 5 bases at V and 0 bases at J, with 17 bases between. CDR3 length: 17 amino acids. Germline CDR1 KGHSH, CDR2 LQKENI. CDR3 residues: CASSSSGAWRSNQPQHF. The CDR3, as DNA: TGTGCCAGCTCATCCTCGGGTGCTTGGCGTAGCAATCAGCCCCAGCATTTT.

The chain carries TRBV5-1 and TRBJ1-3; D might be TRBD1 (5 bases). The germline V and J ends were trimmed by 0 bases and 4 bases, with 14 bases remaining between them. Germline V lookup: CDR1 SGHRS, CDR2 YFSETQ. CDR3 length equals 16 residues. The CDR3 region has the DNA TGCGCCAGCAGCTTGGCAGGGTCGACTTCGGGAAACACCATATATTTT. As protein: CASSLAGSTSGNTIYF.

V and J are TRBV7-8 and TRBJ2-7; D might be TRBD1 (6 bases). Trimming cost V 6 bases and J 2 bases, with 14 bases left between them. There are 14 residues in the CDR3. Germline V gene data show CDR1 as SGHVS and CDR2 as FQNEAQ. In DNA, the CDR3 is TGTGCCAGCAGTCACGCAACAGGGCCCTACGAGCAGTACTTC. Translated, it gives CASSHATGPYEQYF.

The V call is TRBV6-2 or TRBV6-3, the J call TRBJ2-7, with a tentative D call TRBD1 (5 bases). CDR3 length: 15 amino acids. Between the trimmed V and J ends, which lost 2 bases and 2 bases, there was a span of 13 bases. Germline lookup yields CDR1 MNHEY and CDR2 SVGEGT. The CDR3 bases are TGTGCCAGCAGTTACAAGGCAGGGCCTACCTACGAGCAGTACTTC. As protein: CASSYKAGPTYEQYF.

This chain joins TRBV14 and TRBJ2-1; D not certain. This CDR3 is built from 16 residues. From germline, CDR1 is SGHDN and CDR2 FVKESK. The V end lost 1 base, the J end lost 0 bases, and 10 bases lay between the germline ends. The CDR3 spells CASSQARHSSYNEQFF. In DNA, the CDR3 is TGTGCCAGCAGCCAAGCTCGCCATAGCTCCTACAATGAGCAGTTCTTC.

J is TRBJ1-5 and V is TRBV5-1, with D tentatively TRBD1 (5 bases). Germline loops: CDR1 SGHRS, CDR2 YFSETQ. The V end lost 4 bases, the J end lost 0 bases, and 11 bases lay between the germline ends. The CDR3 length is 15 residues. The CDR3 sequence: CASSVEGYSNQPQHF. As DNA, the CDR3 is TGCGCCAGCAGCGTGGAGGGGTATAGCAATCAGCCCCAGCATTTT.

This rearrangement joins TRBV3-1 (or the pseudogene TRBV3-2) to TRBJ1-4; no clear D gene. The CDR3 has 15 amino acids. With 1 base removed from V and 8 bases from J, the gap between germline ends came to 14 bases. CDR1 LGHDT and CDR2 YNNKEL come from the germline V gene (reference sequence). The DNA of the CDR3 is TGTGCCAGCAGCCAAGTTACGGCCAGGCAGGAAAAACTGTTTTTT. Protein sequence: CASSQVTARQEKLFF.

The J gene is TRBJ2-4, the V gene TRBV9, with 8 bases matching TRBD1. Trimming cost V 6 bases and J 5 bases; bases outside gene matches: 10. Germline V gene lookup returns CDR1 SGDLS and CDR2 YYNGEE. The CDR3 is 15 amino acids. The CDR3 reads CASNRPDRGQNIQYF. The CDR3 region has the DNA TGTGCCAGCAACCGTCCCGACAGGGGCCAAAACATTCAGTACTTC.

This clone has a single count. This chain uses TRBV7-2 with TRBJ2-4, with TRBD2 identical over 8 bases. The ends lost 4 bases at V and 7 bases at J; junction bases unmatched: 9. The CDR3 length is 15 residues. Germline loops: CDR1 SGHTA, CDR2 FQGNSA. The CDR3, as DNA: TGTGCCAGCAGCTACCCAGGCGGCGGGGGGAACATTCAGTACTTC. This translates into CASSYPGGGGNIQYF.

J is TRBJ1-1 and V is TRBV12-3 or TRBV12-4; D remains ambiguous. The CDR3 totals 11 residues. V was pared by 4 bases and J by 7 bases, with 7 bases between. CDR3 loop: CASSYTYEAFF. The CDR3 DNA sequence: TGTGCCAGCAGTTATACATATGAAGCTTTCTTT.

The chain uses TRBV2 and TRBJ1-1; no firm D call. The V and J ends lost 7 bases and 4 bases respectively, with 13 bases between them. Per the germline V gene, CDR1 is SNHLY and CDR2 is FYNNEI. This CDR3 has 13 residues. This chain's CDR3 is CASTPGVGTEAFF. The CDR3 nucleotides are TGTGCCAGCACCCCCGGGGTGGGCACTGAAGCTTTCTTT.

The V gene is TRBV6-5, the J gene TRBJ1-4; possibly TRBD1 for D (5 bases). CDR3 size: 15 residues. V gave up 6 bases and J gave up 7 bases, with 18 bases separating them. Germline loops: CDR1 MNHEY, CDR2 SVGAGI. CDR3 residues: CASRYTQGVGEKLFF. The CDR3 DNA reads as TGTGCCAGCAGATATACTCAAGGGGTGGGTGAAAAACTGTTTTTT.

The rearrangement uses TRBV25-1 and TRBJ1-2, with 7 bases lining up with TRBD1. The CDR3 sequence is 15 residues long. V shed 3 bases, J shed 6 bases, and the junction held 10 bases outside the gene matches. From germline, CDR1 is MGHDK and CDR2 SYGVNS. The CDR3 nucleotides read TGTGCCAGCAGTGAGTCAACAGGGGCTCAGCATGGCTACACCTTC. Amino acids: CASSESTGAQHGYTF.

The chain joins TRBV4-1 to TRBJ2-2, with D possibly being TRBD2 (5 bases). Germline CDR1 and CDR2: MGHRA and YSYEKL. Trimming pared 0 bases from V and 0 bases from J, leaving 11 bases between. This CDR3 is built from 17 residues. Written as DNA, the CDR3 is TGCGCCAGCAGCCAAGACACCTCACTAGCGAACACCGGGGAGCTGTTTTTT. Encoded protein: CASSQDTSLANTGELFF.

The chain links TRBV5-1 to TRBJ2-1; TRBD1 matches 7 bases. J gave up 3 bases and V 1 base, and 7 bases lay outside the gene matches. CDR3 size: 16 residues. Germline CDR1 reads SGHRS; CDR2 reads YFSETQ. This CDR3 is CASSLLPGQLYNEQFF. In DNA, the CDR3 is TGCGCCAGCAGCTTGCTCCCGGGACAGCTCTACAATGAGCAGTTCTTC. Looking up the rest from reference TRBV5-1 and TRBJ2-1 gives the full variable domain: KAGVTQTPRYLIKTRGQQVTLSCSPISGHRSVSWYQQTPGQGLQFLFEYFSETQRNKGNFPGRFSGRQFSNSRSEMNVSTLELGDSALYLCASSLLPGQLYNEQFFGPGTRLTVL.